The rows below give T cell receptor beta chains drawn from one sample of a study of OX40 agonist ivuxolimab in advanced cancers. The data were produced by immunoSEQ multiplex PCR, yet TCRdb's version contains in-frame clones alone and is incomplete. Here the sample spans about 55,000 clones, more than 70% being singletons. Specimen: CD4+ or CD8+ T cells sorted from blood, collected in a trial of the OX40 agonist ivuxolimab. The receptors come from an adult with an advanced solid tumor such as melanoma, head and neck, liver or kidney cancer. CDR3s include the opening cysteine and the closing phenylalanine or tryptophan. Fields, in order: J gene, D gene, clone size, V gene, CDR3 DNA, CDR3 protein. D genes are given only for firm matches. Expanded clones are given a class, and other clones once, few, many or no size at all.

TRBJ2-7	TRBD2	.	TRBV10-3	TGTGCCATCAGTGATCGGACTAGCGGCTCGGTCTACGAGCAGTACTTC	CAISDRTSGSVYEQYF
TRBJ1-2	.	.	TRBV14	TGTGCCAGCAGCCAAGATGTGAGAGGGACGCGTGCGAGTGGCTACACCTTC	CASSQDVRGTRASGYTF
TRBJ2-7	.	.	TRBV6-1	TGTGCCAGCGCAAGGGGACGAGAGCAGTACTTC	CASARGREQYF
TRBJ1-2	TRBD1	.	TRBV27	TGTGCCAGCAGTTTTGGAGGGGGCGCCTACACCTTC	CASSFGGGAYTF
TRBJ2-1	TRBD2	.	TRBV30	TGTGCCTGGAATGTGGGGAGGGGACCCAATGAGCAGTTCTTC	CAWNVGRGPNEQFF
TRBJ1-2	.	once	TRBV6-1	TGTGCCAGCAGTGCCGCCGGGACCCGGGGTTATGGCTACACCTTC	CASSAAGTRGYGYTF
TRBJ2-7	TRBD1	.	TRBV2	TGTGCCAGCAGTGATTTAGTCGGGACAGGGAGTGAGCAGTACTTC	CASSDLVGTGSEQYF
TRBJ2-3	TRBD1	.	TRBV10-3	TGTGCCATCGGACAGGGGCCCGAGGATACGCAGTATTTT	CAIGQGPEDTQYF
TRBJ2-7	.	.	TRBV18	TGTGCCACCCGACGGGGGCCTCCCAACGAGCAGTACTTC	CATRRGPPNEQYF
TRBJ2-7	.	.	TRBV19	TGTGCCAGTAGAGGAGCCTACGAGCAGTACTTC	CASRGAYEQYF
TRBJ1-2	.	.	TRBV7-9	TGTGCCAGCAGCGGTTCCGGGCGGTCTAGCTACACCTTC	CASSGSGRSSYTF
TRBJ1-2	.	few	TRBV7-9	TGTGCCAGCAGCTTAGAGGCAGGGAGGGGCTACACCTTC	CASSLEAGRGYTF
TRBJ2-2	.	.	TRBV30	TGTGCCTGGAGTCCCTCGTCGGCCGGGGAGCTGTTTTTT	CAWSPSSAGELFF
TRBJ1-5	TRBD1	.	TRBV18	TGTGCCAGCTCGCCCCGGGACAGTTTTGAGCCCCAGCATTTT	CASSPRDSFEPQHF
TRBJ1-2	.	.	TRBV2	TGTGCCAGCAGGGGGAGGGAAGATGGCTACACCTTC	CASRGREDGYTF
TRBJ1-6	.	.	TRBV28	TGTGCCAGCAGTTTCGGGACACCCTATAATTCACCCCTCCACTTT	CASSFGTPYNSPLHF
TRBJ2-3	.	.	TRBV2	TGTGCCAGCACTTACAGCACAGATACGCAGTATTTT	CASTYSTDTQYF
TRBJ2-1	TRBD2	.	TRBV9	TGTGCCAGCAGCGTAGGACTAGCCGTACGCAGCTCCTACAATGAGCAGTTCTTC	CASSVGLAVRSSYNEQFF
TRBJ2-2	TRBD2	.	TRBV9	TGTGCCAGCAGCGTAGGCGGTAGCGGGGGGGCCGGGGAGCTGTTTTTT	CASSVGGSGGAGELFF
TRBJ1-6	.	.	TRBV19	TGTGCCAGTAATTTGGCGGGGCAAAATTCACCCCTCCACTTT	CASNLAGQNSPLHF
TRBJ2-3	.	once	TRBV28	TGTGCCATCCGGGGAAGGTCAGATACGCAGTATTTT	CAIRGRSDTQYF
TRBJ2-1	TRBD1	.	TRBV7-9	TGTGCCAGCAGCCTACACCAAGGGGGCAAGAATGAGCAGTTCTTC	CASSLHQGGKNEQFF
TRBJ2-5	.	few	TRBV30	TGTGCCTGGAGGTCGCCGAATCAGGGAGAGACCCAGTACTTC	CAWRSPNQGETQYF